The 9 T cell receptor beta chains reported below all come from one sample, sequenced in a study of T cell clones after liver transplantation. Profiled with immunoSEQ multiplex PCR; TCRdb holds only in-frame clones, not every one. The table includes around 110,000 clones, 90% detected once. The specimen comprised CD4+ T cells from blood, sampled 12 months after liver transplant. All receptors come from a human patient who received a liver transplant. Among the T cells, some may be from the graft donor.

This chain connects TRBV6-6 to TRBJ1-2; a possible D gene is TRBD1 (6 bases). Trimming left V 2 bases short and J 4 bases short, with 14 bases between. CDR1 and CDR2 (germline): MNHNY, SVGAGI (reference sequence). The CDR3 runs 15 residues. The CDR3 sequence: CASSYLAGGLYGYTF. CDR3 nucleotides: TGTGCCAGCAGTTACCTCGCGGGGGGCCTCTATGGCTACACCTTC.

The chain combines TRBV29-1 with TRBJ2-4; perhaps TRBD1 as D (5 bases). CDR1 is SQVTM and CDR2 is ANQGSEA in the germline V gene. This CDR3 is built from 11 residues. Deletions cut 7 bases from V and 11 bases from J, with 15 bases between. The chain's CDR3 is CSAAGAYVQYF. The CDR3, as DNA: TGCAGCGCCGCTGGGGCCTATGTTCAGTACTTC. Supplemented by reference TRBV29-1 and TRBJ2-4, the full variable domain reads SAVISQKPSRDICQRGTSLTIQCQVDSQVTMMFWYRQQPGQSLTLIATANQGSEATYESGFVIDKFPISRPNLTFSTLTVSNMSPEDSSIYLCSAAGAYVQYFGAGTRLSVL.

The chain links TRBV11-2 to TRBJ2-7, with a weak D call TRBD2 (6 bases). Trimming took off 4 bases at V and 6 bases at J, with 22 bases between the two ends. CDR3 size: 16 residues. Germline CDR1 SGHAT, CDR2 FQNNGV. In DNA, the CDR3 is TGTGCCAGCAGCTACCAAAAGAGGACTACTAATGTCGAGCAGTACTTC. Translation: CASSYQKRTTNVEQYF.

This chain connects TRBV6-5 to TRBJ1-2; D is undetermined. With 5 bases removed from V and 0 bases from J, the gap between germline ends came to 10 bases. Germline CDR1 and CDR2: MNHEY and SVGAGI. The CDR3 sequence is 14 residues long. CDR3 in DNA: TGTGCCAGCAGTCCCGCGGGGTCTAACTATGGCTACACCTTC. Protein product: CASSPAGSNYGYTF.

This chain joins TRBV2 and TRBJ2-1; TRBD2 matches at 9 bases. J gave up 4 bases and V 7 bases, and 8 bases lay outside the gene matches. Germline V lookup: CDR1 SNHLY, CDR2 FYNNEI. The CDR3 sequence is 15 residues long. The CDR3 loop reads CASTITSGRYNEQFF. In DNA, the CDR3 is TGTGCCAGCACCATCACTAGCGGGCGATACAATGAGCAGTTCTTC.

The CDR3 coding sequence is TGTGCCACCAGCAGAGATCGAGCCCTAGAACAGCCCCAGCATTTT. The encoded protein is CATSRDRALEQPQHF. V usage is TRBV15 and J usage is TRBJ1-5; D is unclear. V dropped 0 bases and J dropped 7 bases, with 13 bases sitting between them. Germline V gene data show CDR1 as LNHNV and CDR2 as YYDKDF (reference sequence). CDR3 size: 15 residues.

V and J are TRBV19 and TRBJ2-4; perhaps TRBD2 as D (5 bases). V was clipped by 7 bases and J by 0 bases, with 22 bases between them. CDR3 length: 18 amino acids. Germline V gene sequence: CDR1 LNHDA, CDR2 SQIVND (reference sequence). The CDR3 coding sequence is TGTGCCAGTACCCGACGGGGTGGAGAGGCCCTAGCCAAAAACATTCAGTACTTC. It yields the protein CASTRRGGEALAKNIQYF. Drawing the rest from reference TRBV19 and TRBJ2-4, the complete variable domain is DGGITQSPKYLFRKEGQNVTLSCEQNLNHDAMYWYRQDPGQGLRLIYYSQIVNDFQKGDIAEGYSVSREKKESFPLTVTSAQKNPTAFYLCASTRRGGEALAKNIQYFGAGTRLSVL.

Remarks on this clone: Other DNA sequences within the sample encode an identical CDR3. J is TRBJ2-7 and V is TRBV2; perhaps TRBD1 as D (5 bases). Germline CDR1 reads SNHLY; CDR2 reads FYNNEI. V lost 2 bases and J 3 bases, leaving 11 bases between the germline ends. This CDR3 spans 14 amino acids. DNA of the CDR3: TGTGCCAGCAGTGAATTAGGTCAGGGCTACGAGCAGTACTTC. This sequence encodes CASSELGQGYEQYF.

The DNA of the CDR3 is TGTGCCAGCAGTGATTGGGGGGGGCCCAATGGCTACACCTTC. This gives the protein CASSDWGGPNGYTF. This rearrangement joins TRBV2 to TRBJ1-2, with D perhaps matching TRBD1 (6 bases). The CDR3 runs to 14 residues. Germline CDR1 SNHLY, CDR2 FYNNEI. V was shortened by 3 bases and J by 6 bases, with 14 bases between the two germline ends.